The 12 T cell receptor beta chains below all came from one sample that was sequenced in a study of T cells expressing NK-cell markers. From its re-call of the 5' RACE reads, TCRdb lists each CDR3 protein once, without DNA. The sample shows about 400,000 distinct CDR3 sequences, and roughly 10% sits with its ten largest clones. Material: blood T cells: a sorted CD56 or NKG2C T cell subset, CD4+ or CD8+ T cells, or bulk PBMC T cells (not recorded which). The receptors originated from a woman in her forties or fifties in good health.

J is TRBJ2-5 and V is TRBV5-1. Germline V CDR1 and CDR2: SGHRS, YFSETQ. This CDR3 comprises 15 residues. CDR3 region: CASSLDDTRLETQYF.

The chain recombines TRBV10-2 with TRBJ1-4; there is no DNA to check the TCRdb D call of TRBD1. CDR1 and CDR2 from the germline V gene are WSHSY and SAAADI. This CDR3 has 14 residues. The CDR3 spells CASSEQGLNEKLFF.

The chain couples TRBV12-3 or TRBV12-4 to TRBJ2-3; TCRdb selects TRBD1, and the lack of DNA leaves this call unchecked. The CDR3 totals 15 residues. The CDR3 protein is CASSFGQAGTDTQYF.

The chain employs TRBV5-6 and TRBJ2-3; there is no DNA to check the TCRdb D call of TRBD2. The CDR3 consists of 16 residues. In germline, CDR1 is SGHDT, CDR2 YYEEEE. CDR3 sequence: CASSSRLVGNTDTQYF. Full variable domain (rest looked up from reference TRBV5-6 and TRBJ2-3): DAGVTQSPTHLIKTRGQQVTLRCSPKSGHDTVSWYQQALGQGPQFIFQYYEEEERQRGNFPDRFSGHQFPNYSSELNVNALLLGDSALYLCASSSRLVGNTDTQYFGPGTRLTVL.

The V gene is TRBV20-1, the J gene TRBJ1-2. Germline V CDR1 and CDR2: DFQATT, SNEGSKA (reference sequence). This CDR3 comprises 11 residues. The CDR3 sequence is CSARSGNGYTF.

The chain joins TRBV20-1 to TRBJ2-2; TCRdb reports TRBD2, a call that lacks DNA to check it against. The CDR3 runs to 17 residues. CDR1 is DFQATT and CDR2 is SNEGSKA in the germline V gene (reference sequence). The CDR3 sequence: CSASYGTSGIRTGELFF.

The chain couples TRBV4-2 to TRBJ1-1. The length of the CDR3 is 14 residues. CDR1 is LGHNA and CDR2 is YNFKEQ in the germline V gene. The CDR3: CASSQEMATPEAFF.

The chain links TRBV2 to TRBJ2-1; there is no DNA to check the TCRdb D call of TRBD1. Germline CDR1 reads SNHLY; CDR2 reads FYNNEI. This CDR3 has 14 amino acids. CDR3 sequence reads: CASRPGGVYNEQFF.

The chain carries TRBV6-7 and TRBJ2-1; the D call from TCRdb, TRBD2, cannot be confirmed without DNA. TRBV6-7 is an ORF; its function is uncertain. This CDR3 is 15 amino acids long. CDR3 protein: CASSYMEREGREQFF.

This chain joins TRBV6-1 and TRBJ2-2; there is no DNA to check the TCRdb D call of TRBD1. Germline CDR1 reads MNHNS; CDR2 reads SASEGT. The CDR3 is made up of 14 amino acids. The CDR3: CASSEGQLTGELFF.

The chain recombines TRBV30 with TRBJ2-4; absent DNA, TCRdb's TRBD1 call cannot be checked. The CDR3 is 13 residues long. Looked up from germline, CDR1 is GTSNPN and CDR2 is SVGIG (reference sequence). This chain's CDR3 is CARSTRERNIQYF.

The chain uses TRBV28 and TRBJ1-4. CDR3 length: 14 residues. Germline loops: CDR1 MDHEN, CDR2 SYDVKM. CDR3 amino acids: CASSSDGRTEKLFF.